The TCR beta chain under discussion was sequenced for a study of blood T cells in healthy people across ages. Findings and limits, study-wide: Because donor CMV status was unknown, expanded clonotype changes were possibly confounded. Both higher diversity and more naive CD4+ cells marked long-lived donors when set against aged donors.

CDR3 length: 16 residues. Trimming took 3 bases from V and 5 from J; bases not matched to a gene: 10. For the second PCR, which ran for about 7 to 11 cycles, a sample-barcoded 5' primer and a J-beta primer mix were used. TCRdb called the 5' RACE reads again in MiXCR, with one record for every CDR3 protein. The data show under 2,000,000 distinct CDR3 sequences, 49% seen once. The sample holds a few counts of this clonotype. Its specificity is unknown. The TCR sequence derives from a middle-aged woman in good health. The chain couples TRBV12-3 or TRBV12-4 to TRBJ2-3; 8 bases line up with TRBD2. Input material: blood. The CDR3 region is CASSFGIAGMIDTQYF. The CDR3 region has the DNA TGTGCCAGCAGTTTTGGGATAGCGGGGATGATAGATACGCAGTATTTT.